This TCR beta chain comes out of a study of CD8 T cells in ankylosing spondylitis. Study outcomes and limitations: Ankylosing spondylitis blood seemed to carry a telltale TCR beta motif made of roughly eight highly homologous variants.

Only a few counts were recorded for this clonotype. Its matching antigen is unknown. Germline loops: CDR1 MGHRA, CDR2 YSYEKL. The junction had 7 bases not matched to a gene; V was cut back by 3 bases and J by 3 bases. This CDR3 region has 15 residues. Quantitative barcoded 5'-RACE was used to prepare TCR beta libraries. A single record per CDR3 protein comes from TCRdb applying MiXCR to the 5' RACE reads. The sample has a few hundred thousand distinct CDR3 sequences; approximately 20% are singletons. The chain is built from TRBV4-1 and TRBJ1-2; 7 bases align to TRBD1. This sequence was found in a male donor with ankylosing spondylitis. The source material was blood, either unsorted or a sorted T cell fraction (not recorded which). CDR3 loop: CASSHRQGEDYGYTF. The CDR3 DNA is TGCGCCAGCAGCCATAGACAGGGTGAAGACTATGGCTACACCTTC.